The clone carrying this T cell receptor beta chain was picked up one time. This specimen belongs to a study of CD4 and CD8 cells across lung adenocarcinoma regions. V dropped 8 bases and J dropped 4; count of bases not matched to a gene: 13. The length of the CDR3 is 16 residues. Per the germline V gene, CDR1 is MNHNS and CDR2 is SASEGT. Via MiXCR, TCRdb re-called the PCR reads, giving one row per CDR3 protein. Of about 25,000 distinct CDR3 sequences detected, 40% to 60% appear once; the ten largest clones hold nearly 50%. Donors had localized lung adenocarcinoma, a non-small cell lung cancer. The chain uses TRBV6-1 and TRBJ2-3; TRBD2 aligns across 9 bases. Sequencing was done on a sample of CD8+ T cells from the center of a lung tumor. The TCR comes from a male donor with lung adenocarcinoma. The CD4 and CD8 labels of this study may be unreliable. This CDR3 is CASEGGGGGSPDTQYF. As DNA, the CDR3 is TGTGCCAGCGAGGGCGGGGGGGGGGGTAGCCCAGATACGCAGTATTTT.